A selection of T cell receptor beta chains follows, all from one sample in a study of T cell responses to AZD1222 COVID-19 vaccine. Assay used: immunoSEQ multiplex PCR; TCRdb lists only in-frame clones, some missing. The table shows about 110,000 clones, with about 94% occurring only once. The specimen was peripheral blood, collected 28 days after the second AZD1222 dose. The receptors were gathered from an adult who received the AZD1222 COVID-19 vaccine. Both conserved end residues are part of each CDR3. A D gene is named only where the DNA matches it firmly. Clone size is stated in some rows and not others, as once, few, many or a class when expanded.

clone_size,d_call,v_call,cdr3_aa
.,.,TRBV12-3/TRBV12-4,CASSFPQGTQYF
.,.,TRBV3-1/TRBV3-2,CASSQHLGQETQYF
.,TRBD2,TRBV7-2,CASSLYGTSGAYEQYF
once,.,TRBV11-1,CASSLGGSDTQYF
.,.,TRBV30,CAWSGFENSPLHF
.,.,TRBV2,CASSEWGQSTDTQYF
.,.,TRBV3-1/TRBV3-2,CASSQRQGSTEAFF
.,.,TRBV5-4,CASSLEKVLDGYTF
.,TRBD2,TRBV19,CASSRLAGPRRGTDTQYF
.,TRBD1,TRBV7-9,CASSSHPGQGAVGELFF
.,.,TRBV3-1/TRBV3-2,CASSQDLGENSNYGYTF
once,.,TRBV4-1,CASSPGRGEQYF